This TCR beta chain was captured in a study of cytomegalovirus exposure and HLA in healthy donors. The PCR was carried out with 60 Vbeta primers and 13 Jbeta primers. Repertoires were generated with immunoSEQ multiplex PCR, while TCRdb's copy carries only in-frame clones and drops some. The repertoire holds 180,000 or so clones, with approximately 73% as singletons. Although they were nominally healthy when sampled, donors likely had unrecorded immune exposures. From germline, CDR1 is SGHVS and CDR2 FQNEAQ. The CDR3 covers 17 residues. V was pared by 5 bases and J by 0 bases, with 10 bases of the junction left unmatched.

Sequenced sample: PBMCs. The source is a woman in her 30s in good health and CMV-seropositive. The chain has TRBV7-8 and TRBJ2-1; 7 bases are shared with TRBD2. The CDR3 loop is CASSPGGGGSSYNEQFF. The CDR3 nucleotides read TGTGCCAGCAGCCCCGGCGGCGGGGGTAGCTCCTACAATGAGCAGTTCTTC. The full variable domain, completed using reference TRBV7-8 and TRBJ2-1, is GAGVSQSPRYKVAKRGQDVALRCDPISGHVSLFWYQQALGQGPEFLTYFQNEAQLDKSGLPSDRFFAERPEGSVSTLKIQRTQQEDSAVYLCASSPGGGGSSYNEQFFGPGTRLTVL.